This T cell receptor (beta chain) was obtained from a study of human T cells and chemical hapten exposure. Overall study context: Sensitization involved placing 2% DPC onto an approximately 2 cm by approximately 2 cm region of upper inner arm skin.

This clonotype appeared many times. Time point noted: patch test 3, about 24 weeks after DPC sensitization. Stated treatment: therapeutic diphenylcyclopropenone sensitization with weekly scalp DPC. Individual cDNA molecules in this library carried unique molecular identifiers. Using its own MiXCR run on the RACE reads, TCRdb lists one record per CDR3 protein. The repertoire holds just under 60,000 distinct CDR3 sequences, with under 15% as singletons. V was pared by 0 bases and J by 0 bases, with 9 bases between. The CDR3 has 16 residues. Per the germline V gene, CDR1 is MNHEY and CDR2 is SVGAGI. Source: whole blood, taken in connection with sensitization to the hapten diphenylcyclopropenone (DPC). The sequence derives from a man under 40 with alopecia areata. Some clones in this sample may be carry-over from other donors' samples. This chain joins TRBV6-5 and TRBJ2-1; D might be TRBD1 (5 bases). CDR3 nucleotide sequence: TGTGCCAGCAGTTACTCTGGGGCCAGCTCCTACAATGAGCAGTTCTTC. Protein sequence: CASSYSGASSYNEQFF.